The 12 T cell receptor beta chains presented below share a single source sample, sequenced in a study of control samples from healthy donors and cancer patients. Sequencing was performed with immunoSEQ multiplex PCR; in TCRdb, only in-frame clones are kept and a portion is missing. The data hold under 150,000 clones, with more than 80% observed a single time. Sequencing was carried out using PBMCs. These receptors were taken from a woman in her fifties or sixties with colorectal cancer.

J is TRBJ2-2 and V is TRBV9; D assignment may be TRBD1 or TRBD2 (5 bases each). V lost 7 bases and J lost 1, with 14 bases in between. The CDR3 is 15 residues long. Germline CDR1 reads SGDLS; CDR2 reads YYNGEE. CDR3 sequence: CASARETVNTGELFF. The CDR3 bases are TGTGCCAGCGCCAGGGAGACAGTGAACACCGGGGAGCTGTTTTTT.

Concerning this clone: A junction end diverges from the germline sequence, so it may reflect a read error. This rearrangement joins TRBV9 to TRBJ1-1; D remains ambiguous. The germline CDR1 and CDR2 sequences are SGDLS and YYNGEE. The CDR3 covers 13 residues. The DNA of the CDR3 is TGTGCCAGCAGCGTGGGGATTAACACTGAAGCTTCCTTT. Translation: CASSVGINTEASF.

This chain connects TRBV9 to TRBJ2-3, with TRBD2 identical over 8 bases. The V gene's germline CDR1 is SGDLS and CDR2 YYNGEE. V shed 3 bases, J shed 5 bases, and the junction held 11 bases outside the gene matches. This CDR3 has 16 amino acids. The CDR3 coding sequence is TGTGCCAGCAGCGCGTTGGGTAGCGGGGTTCGAGATACGCAGTATTTT. Protein: CASSALGSGVRDTQYF.

The chain carries TRBV29-1 and TRBJ1-2; 7 positions agree with TRBD1. Germline CDR1 SQVTM, CDR2 ANQGSEA. V was pared by 7 bases and J by 5 bases, with 10 bases of the junction left unmatched. The CDR3 has 13 amino acids. In DNA form, the CDR3 reads TGCAGCGCCTGGACAGGTTTGGGTTATGGCTACACCTTC. Its protein product is CSAWTGLGYGYTF.

The V gene is TRBV7-8, the J gene TRBJ2-7; D is ambiguous. Trimming removed 0 bases from V and 6 bases from J, with 12 bases in between. CDR3 length: 14 residues. Germline CDR1 and CDR2: SGHVS and FQNEAQ. The CDR3 DNA reads as TGTGCCAGCAGCTTAGCCGGCCACTTCGGCGAGCAGTACTTC. Its translation: CASSLAGHFGEQYF.

V and J are TRBV24-1 and TRBJ1-3; D remains ambiguous. V was trimmed by 5 bases and J by 4 bases, leaving 8 bases between them. This CDR3 has 13 residues. Germline loops: CDR1 KGHDR, CDR2 SFDVKD. CDR3 sequence (DNA): TGTGCCACCAGTGCTGGGTCGGGAAACACCATATATTTT. Translation gives CATSAGSGNTIYF.

V and J are TRBV12-3 or TRBV12-4 and TRBJ2-1; D is uncertain. Trimming shortened V by 6 bases and J by 7 bases, and 10 bases separated the two germline ends. This CDR3 is built from 12 residues. The CDR3 is CASSANWNEQFF. CDR3 DNA: TGTGCCAGCAGCGCAAACTGGAATGAGCAGTTCTTC.

The chain combines TRBV18 with TRBJ1-1; 7 positions match TRBD1. The CDR3 covers 14 residues. V was clipped by 1 base and J by 6 bases; unmatched bases: 5. Per germline, CDR1 KGHSH and CDR2 LQKENI. The chain's CDR3 is CASSPRQGDAEAFF. The CDR3, as DNA: TGTGCCAGCTCACCACGTCAGGGGGATGCTGAAGCTTTCTTT.

The chain recombines TRBV21-1 with TRBJ2-7; no DNA check was done on the table's D call, TRBD2. TRBV21-1 is assigned pseudogene status. The CDR3 covers 15 residues. DNA for the CDR3: TGTGCCAGCAGCAAAGCTAGGACTACCCTTTACGAGCAGTACTTC. It translates to CASSKARTTLYEQYF.

The CDR3 DNA follows: TGTGCCACCAGTGACGGGCCAGTCACAGATACGCAGTATTTT. Protein product: CATSDGPVTDTQYF. The rearrangement joins TRBV24-1 to TRBJ2-3; unclear D gene. There are 14 residues in the CDR3. Trimming stripped 4 bases from V and 2 bases from J, with 9 bases between. CDR1 and CDR2 from the germline V gene are KGHDR and SFDVKD.

This clone appeared once. The genes are TRBV27 and TRBJ1-6; 8 nucleotides match TRBD1. CDR3 size: 15 residues. Germline CDR1 reads MNHEY; CDR2 reads SMNVEV (reference sequence). V was clipped by 3 bases and J by 8 bases; unmatched bases: 6. CDR3 bases: TGTGCCAGCAGTTTCCGAGACAGGGGTTATTCACCCCTCCACTTT. Translating it yields CASSFRDRGYSPLHF.

The chain uses TRBV5-6 and TRBJ2-7; 8 bases are a match to TRBD1. CDR3 size: 16 residues. Trimming removed 2 bases from V and 2 bases from J; junction bases left unmatched: 9. Germline CDR1 reads SGHDT; CDR2 reads YYEEEE. The CDR3 is CASSFLGQGAAYEQYF. The CDR3, as DNA: TGTGCCAGCAGCTTTTTAGGCCAGGGGGCCGCCTACGAGCAGTACTTC.